Listed below are T cell receptor beta chains from one sample, sequenced in a study of early T cells in non-severe SARS-CoV-2 infection. One entry per CDR3 protein results from TCRdb running MiXCR on the 5' RACE reads. Among about 110,000 distinct CDR3 sequences listed, around 12% were seen once. Source: whole blood, taken at baseline. The receptors were gathered from an adult who was a healthcare worker with PCR-confirmed SARS-CoV-2 infection or an uninfected control (not recorded which). Both conserved end residues are part of each CDR3. D genes are given only for firm matches. A row's size may be missing; if present it is once, few, many or a size class.

D | J | V | size | CDR3 | DNA
. | TRBJ1-1 | TRBV19 | few | CASSMRQASPEAFF | TGTGCCAGTAGTATGAGACAGGCGTCCCCTGAAGCTTTCTTT
TRBD1 | TRBJ2-2 | TRBV9 | . | CASSGLPGTGGASNTGELFF | TGTGCCAGCAGCGGACTACCCGGGACAGGGGGTGCATCGAACACCGGGGAGCTGTTTTTT
TRBD1 | TRBJ2-7 | TRBV6-5 | many | CASSPWDRATYEQYF | TGTGCCAGCAGTCCTTGGGACAGGGCAACCTACGAGCAGTACTTC
. | TRBJ2-6 | TRBV7-6 | few | CASSLYPISGRVTMRANVLTF | TGTGCCAGCAGCTTATATCCTATCTCCGGCAGGGTAACAATGCGAGCCAACGTCCTGACTTTC
. | TRBJ2-2 | TRBV6-6 | . | CASRDRELFF | TGTGCCAGCAGGGACCGGGAGCTGTTTTTT
. | TRBJ2-2 | TRBV7-2 | . | CASSSVASGELFF | TGTGCCAGCAGCTCCGTAGCAAGCGGGGAGCTGTTTTTT
TRBD2 | TRBJ2-7 | TRBV5-5 | few | CASSLGLAGVEEYF | TGTGCCAGCAGCCTGGGACTAGCGGGAGTAGAGGAGTACTTC
TRBD1 | TRBJ2-3 | TRBV18 | many | CASSNFPGTESTDTQYF | TGTGCCAGCTCAAATTTCCCCGGGACAGAAAGCACAGATACGCAGTATTTT
. | TRBJ2-7 | TRBV5-1 | few | CASSLDRAFDEQYF | TGCGCCAGCAGCTTGGACAGGGCCTTTGACGAGCAGTACTTC
TRBD2 | TRBJ2-1 | TRBV19 | many | CASSHGGQGTSGSSYNEQFF | TGTGCCAGTAGTCATGGAGGACAGGGCACTAGCGGGAGCTCCTACAATGAGCAGTTCTTC
. | TRBJ1-2 | TRBV19 | . | CASSGQSYGYGYTF | TGTGCCAGTAGTGGACAGTCGTATGGATATGGCTACACCTTC
TRBD1 | TRBJ1-6 | TRBV11-1 | few | CASSKGGNSPLHF | TGTGCCAGCAGCAAAGGGGGCAATTCACCCCTCCACTTT
TRBD1 | TRBJ2-7 | TRBV29-1 | . | CSVLRQGGGHEQYF | TGCAGCGTCCTGCGACAGGGGGGCGGCCACGAGCAGTACTTC
. | TRBJ2-6 | TRBV9 | . | CASSGFYGANVLTF | TGTGCCAGCTCCGGGTTTTATGGGGCCAACGTCCTGACTTTC
. | TRBJ2-1 | TRBV6-2/TRBV6-3 | few | CAVGSSNEQFF | TGTGCCGTGGGCTCGAGCAATGAGCAGTTCTTC
. | TRBJ2-7 | TRBV6-1 | few | CASSERGRGPPIYEQYF | TGTGCCAGCAGTGAACGAGGCCGGGGCCCTCCGATCTACGAGCAGTACTTC
. | TRBJ2-7 | TRBV4-2 | . | CASSQDLARGSAYEQYF | TGTGCCAGCAGCCAAGATCTGGCGAGAGGATCAGCCTACGAGCAGTACTTC
. | TRBJ2-2 | TRBV4-2 | few | CASSQDTITGELFF | TGTGCCAGCAGCCAGGACACCATCACCGGGGAGCTGTTTTTT
. | TRBJ1-3 | TRBV5-1 | . | CASSLIYGRGNTIYF | TGCGCCAGCAGCCTGATATATGGGCGTGGAAACACCATATATTTT
TRBD2 | TRBJ2-7 | TRBV7-2 | many | CASSKGLAGGRSYEQYF | TGTGCCAGCAGTAAGGGACTAGCGGGAGGACGGTCCTACGAGCAGTACTTC
. | TRBJ1-5 | TRBV18 | . | CASSPVRDIQPQHF | TGTGCCAGCTCACCCGTACGGGACATACAGCCCCAGCATTTT
. | TRBJ1-1 | TRBV5-1 | . | CASSLGGLEAFF | TGCGCCAGCAGCTTGGGGGGACTGGAAGCTTTCTTT
TRBD1 | TRBJ1-2 | TRBV7-2 | few | CASSSPHGQENGYTF | TGTGCCAGCAGCTCCCCCCACGGACAGGAGAATGGCTACACCTTC
TRBD1 | TRBJ2-7 | TRBV6-5 | few | CASNRGHEQYF | TGTGCCAGCAACAGGGGCCACGAGCAGTACTTC
. | TRBJ2-5 | TRBV6-5 | . | CASSYTGAQTSLKPETQYF | TGTGCCAGCAGTTACACGGGGGCCCAGACTAGCCTAAAACCAGAGACCCAGTACTTC
TRBD2 | TRBJ2-3 | TRBV6-1 | many | CASSFGGADTQYF | TGTGCCAGCAGTTTCGGGGGGGCAGATACGCAGTATTTT
. | TRBJ2-1 | TRBV28 | . | CASTRGLYNEQFF | TGTGCCAGCACTAGGGGACTTTACAATGAGCAGTTCTTC
. | TRBJ2-1 | TRBV20-1 | few | CSARDLSGFNEQFF | TGCAGTGCTAGAGATCTTAGCGGATTCAATGAGCAGTTCTTC
TRBD1 | TRBJ2-1 | TRBV28 | . | CASRLEGTGYNEQFF | TGTGCCAGCAGATTAGAAGGGACAGGGTACAATGAGCAGTTCTTC
. | TRBJ2-1 | TRBV2 | many | CASSPGASSYNEQFF | TGTGCCAGCAGTCCAGGGGCGAGCTCCTACAATGAGCAGTTCTTC
TRBD1 | TRBJ2-3 | TRBV6-6 | . | CASTTRGRKDTQYF | TGTGCCAGTACGACCAGGGGGCGTAAAGATACGCAGTATTTT
. | TRBJ2-7 | TRBV18 | . | CVSSPQGSGYEQYF | TGTGTCAGCTCACCTCAGGGGTCTGGGTACGAGCAGTACTTC
TRBD2 | TRBJ2-3 | TRBV7-3 | large | CASSRLAGGQDTQYF | TGTGCCAGCAGCCGACTAGCGGGAGGGCAGGATACGCAGTATTTT
TRBD2 | TRBJ2-1 | TRBV12-3/TRBV12-4 | . | CASSPGLAGFSYNEQFF | TGTGCCAGCAGTCCCGGACTAGCGGGATTCTCCTACAATGAGCAGTTCTTC
TRBD1 | TRBJ1-5 | TRBV20-1 | . | CSAIQGQGHQPQHF | TGCAGTGCTATCCAAGGACAGGGGCATCAGCCCCAGCATTTT
. | TRBJ1-2 | TRBV29-1 | few | CSVETDGYTF | TGCAGCGTTGAGACTGATGGCTACACCTTC
TRBD1 | TRBJ2-2 | TRBV2 | few | CASRDGTGAGELFF | TGTGCCAGCAGGGACGGGACAGGGGCCGGGGAGCTGTTTTTT
. | TRBJ2-1 | TRBV12-3/TRBV12-4 | few | CASGRLATNEQFF | TGTGCCAGCGGCCGTCTAGCGACCAATGAGCAGTTCTTC
TRBD2 | TRBJ2-1 | TRBV5-1 | many | CASSPPAGGLNEQFF | TGCGCCAGCAGCCCACCTGCGGGGGGGCTCAATGAGCAGTTCTTC
. | TRBJ2-5 | TRBV14 | . | CASSQEQISETQYF | TGTGCCAGCAGCCAAGAACAGATCTCGGAGACCCAGTACTTC